This record looks at one T cell receptor beta chain sequence and its context. As handled by the study authors: Estimation of nucleated cell counts relied on the amplification of reference gene primers. Profiling relied on immunoSEQ multiplex PCR, and the TCRdb table lists in-frame clones only, not all of them. That table gives V, J and clone size, and the DNA gave D and trimming. The sample has 200,000 to 250,000 clones, 80% to 85% seen once. The CDR3 contains 13 residues. V was pared by 5 bases and J by 6 bases, with 13 bases between. Germline loops: CDR1 SGHRS, CDR2 YFSETQ. This sample stems from a study of blood T cell repertoires in COVID-19. The overall study: Acute-phase and convalescent COVID-19 samples originated in the United States, Italy and Spain. Sample material is recorded as cDNA or gDNA derived from T cells, B-cell-depleted T cells, or PBMCs.

The sequence came from a man between 25 and 39 years old with active or convalescent COVID-19. Material: peripheral blood. The J gene is TRBJ2-3, the V gene TRBV5-1, with a tentative D call TRBD1 (6 bases). CDR3 in amino acids: CASRHPRGDTQYF. The CDR3 DNA follows: TGCGCCAGCAGACACCCGAGGGGGGATACGCAGTATTTT.